The clone carrying this TCR beta chain has a single count. This entry belongs to a study of blood T cell repertoires in COVID-19. Study context: Samples taken during acute and convalescent COVID-19 were collected in the United States, Italy and Spain. From T cells, B-cell-depleted T cells, or PBMCs came the material, which was cDNA or gDNA.

This CDR3 has 13 amino acids. V was cut by 7 bases and J by 3 bases, with 12 bases left in between. Germline values: CDR1 MDHEN, CDR2 SYDVKM. As processed by the authors: Using reference gene primer amplification, nucleated cell counts were estimated. Libraries were prepared by immunoSEQ multiplex PCR; TCRdb keeps only in-frame clonotypes and omits some of them. For V, J and clone size, that table is used; D and trimming come from the DNA. The sample records about 210,000 clones, about 91% being singletons. The receptor's source is a man aged 25 to 40 with acute or convalescent COVID-19. Material for sequencing was peripheral blood. This chain connects TRBV28 to TRBJ1-1; D is uncertain. CDR3 sequence: CASTPRVYTEAFF. In DNA, the CDR3 is TGTGCCAGCACCCCTCGTGTGTACACTGAAGCTTTCTTT.